The 3 T cell receptor beta chains in this list originate from one sample, sequenced in a study of blood T cell repertoires in COVID-19 (dated by TCRdb to about 2020). Library generation was performed with the immunoSEQ multiplex PCR assay. TCRdb took this table from immuneACCESS and kept in-frame rearrangements with V and J called. Such tables lack part of the clones; where checked against another copy, unresolved V genes explain under half of the gap, and the rest is unexplained. Here the sample has around 92,000 clones; about 86% occur a single time. Jointly, the top ten make up 13% of the sample. The sequencing sample was made of peripheral blood. Every receptor here comes from a woman in her sixties or seventies in a cohort sampled during active or convalescent COVID-19.

The rearrangement links TRBV6-5 to TRBJ2-2; tentatively, D is TRBD1 (5 bases). CDR3 length: 16 amino acids. V shed 3 bases and J shed 3 bases, with 14 bases lying between them. Per the germline V gene, CDR1 is MNHEY and CDR2 is SVGAGI. The CDR3 loop reads CASSYRTLGDTGELFF. The CDR3 nucleotides are TGTGCCAGCAGTTATCGGACCCTAGGGGACACCGGGGAGCTGTTTTTT.

The chain joins TRBV10-1 to TRBJ2-5, with a possible D match to TRBD1 (6 bases). CDR3 length equals 15 residues. In germline, CDR1 is WNHNN, CDR2 SYGVQD (reference sequence). V gave up 3 bases and J gave up 5 bases, with 16 bases separating them. The CDR3 protein is CASSEGGISLETQYF. CDR3 in DNA: TGCGCCAGCAGTGAAGGGGGAATCTCCTTGGAGACCCAGTACTTC.

The V and J genes are TRBV3-1 (or the pseudogene TRBV3-2) and TRBJ1-2; maybe TRBD1 (5 bases). The CDR3 has 14 amino acids. V lost 2 bases, J lost 7 bases, and 14 bases lay in between. From germline, CDR1 is LGHDT and CDR2 YNNKEL (reference sequence). In DNA form, the CDR3 reads TGTGCCAGCAGCCAACGGAAGGGGCGAGGTGGCTACACCTTC. Protein: CASSQRKGRGGYTF.